The 8 T cell receptor beta chains below were found in one sample sequenced in a study of blood T cell repertoires in COVID-19 (dated by TCRdb to 2020 to 2021). Library preparation employed the immunoSEQ multiplex PCR assay. What TCRdb holds here is the immuneACCESS table cut down to in-frame rearrangements. Part of the clones is not present; checked against another copy, under half of the missing clones reflect an unresolved V gene, and the others are unexplained. This sample holds 180,000 or so clones; around 87% were observed only once. The ten largest clones capture less than 1% of the sample. Material: peripheral blood. These receptors all stem from a man aged 18 to 35 with acute or convalescent COVID-19.

CDR3 loop: CASSVRGSDSMAAQYF. The CDR3 DNA reads TGTGCCAGCAGCGTGCGAGGGAGCGATTCGATGGCGGCCCAGTACTTC. The rearrangement uses TRBV9 and TRBJ2-5; possible D gene TRBD2, 5 bases. CDR3 size: 16 residues. V shed 2 bases and J shed 9 bases, with 23 bases lying between them. Germline CDR1 and CDR2: SGDLS and YYNGEE.

The chain couples TRBV4-2 to TRBJ2-2, with 10 bases aligning to TRBD2. The CDR3 is 20 residues long. The V and J ends lost 2 bases and 0 bases, in that order; junction bases with no gene match: 12. Per the germline V gene, CDR1 is LGHNA and CDR2 is YNFKEQ. CDR3 nucleotide sequence: TGTGCCAGCAGCCAATTTGGTTCGGTAGCGGGGGGAGCGAACACCGGGGAGCTGTTTTTT. Its protein product is CASSQFGSVAGGANTGELFF.

Only one count was recorded for this clone. The J gene is TRBJ1-5, the V gene TRBV19; maybe TRBD1 (6 bases). The V gene's germline CDR1 is LNHDA and CDR2 SQIVND (reference sequence). This CDR3 contains 15 residues. Trimming removed 4 bases at V and 0 bases at J, with 10 bases between. The DNA of the CDR3 is TGTGCCAGTAGTAAACAGGGATATAGCAATCAGCCCCAGCATTTT. It is translated as CASSKQGYSNQPQHF.

The rearrangement links TRBV5-4 to TRBJ2-4; 7 bases are shared with TRBD1. Germline assignment: CDR1 SGHNT and CDR2 YYREEE (reference sequence). The CDR3 totals 15 residues. V gave up 4 bases and J gave up 6 bases; unmatched junction bases: 10. Here the CDR3 DNA reads TGTGCCAGCAGCCGGGACAGCGCCTCGGGAAACATTCAGTACTTC. It translates to CASSRDSASGNIQYF.

J is TRBJ1-1 and V is TRBV10-3; 8 nucleotides match TRBD1. J lost 1 base, V lost 6 bases, and 4 bases had no gene match. Germline assignment: CDR1 ENHRY and CDR2 SYGVKD. This CDR3 has 14 amino acids. Written as DNA, the CDR3 is TGTGCCATCAGCACTGGACAGGGGAACACTGAAGCTTTCTTT. This codes for CAISTGQGNTEAFF.

The CDR3 DNA reads as TGTGCCAGCAGCCAACAGGGCAAGGAGACCCAGTACTTC. The encoded protein is CASSQQGKETQYF. This sequence joins TRBV14 and TRBJ2-5, with D perhaps matching TRBD1 (5 bases). Germline V gene sequence: CDR1 SGHDN, CDR2 FVKESK. This CDR3 has 13 residues. V was pared by 2 bases and J by 5 bases, with 9 bases between. The whole variable domain, remainder taken from reference TRBV14 and TRBJ2-5, is EAGVTQFPSHSVIEKGQTVTLRCDPISGHDNLYWYRRVMGKEIKFLLHFVKESKQDESGMPNNRFLAERTGGTYSTLKVQPAELEDSGVYFCASSQQGKETQYFGPGTRLLVL.

The gene calls are TRBV7-3 and TRBJ2-2; no reliable D call. Trimming stripped 0 bases from V and 2 bases from J, with 16 bases between. CDR3 length: 18 residues. Germline V gene sequence: CDR1 SGHTA, CDR2 FQGTGA. CDR3 DNA sequence: TGTGCCAGCAGCTTAACTGGCGGTCCGACGTCTAACACCGGGGAGCTGTTTTTT. Protein: CASSLTGGPTSNTGELFF.

This chain links TRBV5-1 with TRBJ2-2; 11 bases are shared with TRBD1. CDR1 is SGHRS and CDR2 is YFSETQ in the germline V gene. V gave up 4 bases and J gave up 4 bases; unmatched junction bases: 3. The CDR3 extends over 15 amino acids. The CDR3 protein is CASSGGTGGTGELFF. The CDR3 DNA sequence: TGCGCCAGCAGCGGAGGGACAGGGGGCACCGGGGAGCTGTTTTTT.